This T cell receptor beta chain was profiled in a study of blood T cell repertoires in COVID-19 (TCRdb year 2020). About the investigation overall: Samples from collaborators originated in the United States, Italy and Spain and spanned both the acute and convalescent phases of COVID-19. The dataset comprised deeply sampled blood TCRbeta repertoires from subjects exposed to, actively infected with, or recovered from COVID-19. The samples were drawn from the first 160 participants of the ongoing ImmuneRACE study and from some 1,300 subjects provided by 6 global collaborators. Where HLA class I and class II types were available, the types were taken from metadata supplied by the sample provider, not from assay-based typing. The material from the prospective study consisted of cDNA or gDNA derived from T cells, B-cell-depleted T cells, or PBMCs. The repertoires were made available in a free public database intended to serve as a resource for research on the immune response to SARS-CoV-2. Nearly every sample came with metadata listing a de-identified subject ID, COVID-19 status, age in years and sex. General conclusions and limits of the study: Clinical and demographic metadata were provided uncurated, with the amount varying by source and participant.

The CDR3 numbers 14 residues from cysteine through phenylalanine. Only the CDR3 region is kept as DNA, spanning 42 bases read in frame from base 1. V trim: 4 bases; J trim: 10 bases; unmatched bases: 10. CDR1 and CDR2 are read off the germline V gene as SGHRS and YFSETQ. The immunoSEQ Assay, a bias-controlled multiplex PCR, was used to amplify TCRbeta CDR3 regions from genomic DNA. Per the authors' processing: The number of nucleated cells in each sample was estimated by amplification of reference gene primers within the assay. To quantify the absolute abundance of each unique TCRbeta CDR3 rearrangement, sequence reads were collapsed and filtered. For each sample, productive Simpson clonality was calculated as the square root of Simpson's diversity index over productive rearrangements. The immuneACCESS repertoire file appears here via TCRdb, limited to in-frame rearrangements. These files lack a portion of the clones; in checked studies, under half of the deficit traces to unresolved V genes, and the cause of the others is not known. V and J calls and clone size are given by that table; D and trimming were obtained from the DNA. The sample table holds approximately 290,000 clones, of which under 90% were seen once. The ten most abundant clones make up 11% of the sample.

In regard to this clone: This clone's antigen is unknown. No much larger clone exists at a distance of one base, and base qualities are not known.

One collaborating source in Seattle enrolled patients during active infection and followed them longitudinally through the course of disease. The collaborating institutions used their own protocols to collect whole blood in K2EDTA tubes. For TCRbeta analysis, collaborator samples were shipped as frozen whole blood, as isolated PBMCs, or as DNA extracted from either sample type. This clonotype originated in a woman in her 30s with COVID-19, enrolled during active disease. The chain employs TRBV5-1 and TRBJ2-1; 8 central bases correspond to TRBD2. Sequencing input: peripheral blood. The CDR3 protein: CASSAGLVGMEQFF. The DNA reads TGCGCCAGCAGCGCGGGACTAGTGGGCATGGAGCAGTTCTTC.